The present entry profiles one T cell receptor beta chain with its context. Its target is not known. This sample was taken from a study of blood T cells in healthy people across ages. Study-level information: Researchers report that template switching captured about one barcoded beta molecule per two T cells. Study outcomes and limitations: Diversity was higher, and naive CD4+ cells more numerous, in long-lived donors than in aged donors. TCR beta diversity correlated strongly with naive T cell percentage.

CDR3 length: 13 amino acids. CDR1 is MDHEN and CDR2 is SYDVKM in the germline V gene. Alongside a J-beta primer mix, a sample-barcoded 5' primer served in a second PCR lasting 7 to 11 cycles. From the 5' RACE reads, TCRdb called clonotypes with MiXCR, one entry per CDR3 protein. The sample comprises 600,000 or so distinct CDR3 sequences, about 30% of which are singletons, and approximately 14% rests with the top ten. Sequencing was carried out using blood. The chain links TRBV28 to TRBJ2-4, with a weak D call TRBD2 (5 bases). The J call is uncertain, as TRBJ2-5 better fits the DNA end. This TCR derives from a woman aged 80 or over in good health. The CDR3 region has the DNA TGTGCCAGCAGGGAGACGAGTCGGGGGACCCAGTACTTC. Translating gives CASRETSRGTQYF.